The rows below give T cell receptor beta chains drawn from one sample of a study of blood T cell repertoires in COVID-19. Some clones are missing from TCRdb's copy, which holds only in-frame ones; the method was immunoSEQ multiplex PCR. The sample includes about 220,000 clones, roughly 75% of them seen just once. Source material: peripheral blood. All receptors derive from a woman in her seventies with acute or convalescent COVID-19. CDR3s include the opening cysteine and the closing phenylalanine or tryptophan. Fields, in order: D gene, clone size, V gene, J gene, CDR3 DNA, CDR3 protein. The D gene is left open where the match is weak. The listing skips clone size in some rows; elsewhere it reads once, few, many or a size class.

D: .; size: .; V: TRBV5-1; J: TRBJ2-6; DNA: TGCGCCAGCAGCTTTAATGGGGCCAACGTCCTGACTTTC; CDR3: CASSFNGANVLTF
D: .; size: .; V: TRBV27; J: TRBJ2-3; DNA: TGTGCCAGCAGGCGGGGAGAGTCTCTACGGAGCACAGATACGCAGTATTTT; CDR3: CASRRGESLRSTDTQYF
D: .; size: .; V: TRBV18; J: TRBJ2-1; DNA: TGTGCCAGCTCACCCCCCTCCCTTGTCGGGAATGAGCAGTTCTTC; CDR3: CASSPPSLVGNEQFF
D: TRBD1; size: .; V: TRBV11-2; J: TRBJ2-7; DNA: TGTGCCAGCAGCTTAGGACACCGACAGGGGGTCGGCGAGCAGTACTTC; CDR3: CASSLGHRQGVGEQYF
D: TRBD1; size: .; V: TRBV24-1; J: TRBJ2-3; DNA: TGTGCCACCAGCCTCAGGGGGGATACGCAGTATTTT; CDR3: CATSLRGDTQYF
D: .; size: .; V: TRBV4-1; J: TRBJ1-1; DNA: TGCGCCAGCAGCCAAATGGGGCCGTCTGAAGCTTTCTTT; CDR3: CASSQMGPSEAFF
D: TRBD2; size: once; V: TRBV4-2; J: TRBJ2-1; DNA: TGTGCCAGCAGCCAAGGCGGGGGGGAGGTAAATGAGCAGTTCTTC; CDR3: CASSQGGGEVNEQFF
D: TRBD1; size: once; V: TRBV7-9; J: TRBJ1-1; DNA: TGTGCCAGCAGCTTGACAGGGGGAGGCTACACTGAAGCTTTCTTT; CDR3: CASSLTGGGYTEAFF
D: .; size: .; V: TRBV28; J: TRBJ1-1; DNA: TGTGCCAGCAGTTCTCCGGGTTCAGGAGGGTACACTGAAGCTTTCTTT; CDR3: CASSSPGSGGYTEAFF
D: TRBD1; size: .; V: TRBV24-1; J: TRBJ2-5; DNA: TGTGCCACCAGCTACAGGGGGGAGACCCAGTACTTC; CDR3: CATSYRGETQYF
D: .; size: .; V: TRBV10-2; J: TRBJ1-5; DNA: TGCGCCAGCAGTGAGTCGAACGGGGTGGGGCAGCCCCAGCATTTT; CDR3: CASSESNGVGQPQHF
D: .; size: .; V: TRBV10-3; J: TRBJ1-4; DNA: TGTGCCATCTCCGACCGGGGTGAAAAACTGTTTTTT; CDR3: CAISDRGEKLFF
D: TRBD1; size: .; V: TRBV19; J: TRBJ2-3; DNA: TGTGCCAGTTTGGACAGGGAAACAGATACGCAGTATTTT; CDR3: CASLDRETDTQYF
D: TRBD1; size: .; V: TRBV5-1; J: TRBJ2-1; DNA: TGCGCCACTACGACAGGGGGCTCCTACAATGAGCAGTTCTTC; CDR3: CATTTGGSYNEQFF
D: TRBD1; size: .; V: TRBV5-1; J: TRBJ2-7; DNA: TGCGCCAGCAGCATACAGGGGCGAGAGCAGTACTTC; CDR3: CASSIQGREQYF
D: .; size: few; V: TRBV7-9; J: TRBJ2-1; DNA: TGTGCCAGCAGCACCCTTGGCGCGGCCTACAATGAGCAGTTCTTC; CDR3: CASSTLGAAYNEQFF
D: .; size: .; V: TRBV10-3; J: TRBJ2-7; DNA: TGTGCCACCACGGGTGGAGGGGCGGGAGAGCAGTACTTC; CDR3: CATTGGGAGEQYF
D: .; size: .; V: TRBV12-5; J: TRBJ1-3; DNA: TGTGCTAGTGGCCTGTCCGGACTTGGAAACACCATATATTTT; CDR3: CASGLSGLGNTIYF
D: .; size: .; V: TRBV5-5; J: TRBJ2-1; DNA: TGTGCCAGCAGCTTGGCCCCAGCGGGCCCGGCACTTAGCTCCTACAATGAGCAGTTCTTC; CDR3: CASSLAPAGPALSSYNEQFF
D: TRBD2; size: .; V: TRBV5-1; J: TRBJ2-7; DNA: TGCGCCAGCAGCTTGGGGCCGGGACTAGCGGGGGCCTTCACCTACGAGCAGTACTTC; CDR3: CASSLGPGLAGAFTYEQYF
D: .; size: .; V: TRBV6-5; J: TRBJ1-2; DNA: TGTGCCAGCAGTTCTGGTGCAGGGGCAAACTATGGCTACACCTTC; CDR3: CASSSGAGANYGYTF
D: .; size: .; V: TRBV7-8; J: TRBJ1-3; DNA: TGTGCCAGCAGCGGCGGAGGGAACACCATATATTTT; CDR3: CASSGGGNTIYF
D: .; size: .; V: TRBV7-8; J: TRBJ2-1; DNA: TGTGCCAGCAGCCCCAGATACAATGAGCAGTTCTTC; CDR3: CASSPRYNEQFF
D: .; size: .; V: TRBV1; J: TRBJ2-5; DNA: TGCACCAGCAGGGATGGGGGGACTAGCGGGCGCCAAGAGACCCAGTACTTC; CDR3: CTSRDGGTSGRQETQYF
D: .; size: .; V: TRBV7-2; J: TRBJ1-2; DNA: TGTGCCAGCAGCTTTGAGCTGAGGGCTTATAACTATGGCTACACCTTC; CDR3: CASSFELRAYNYGYTF
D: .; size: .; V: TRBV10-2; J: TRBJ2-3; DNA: TGCGCCAGCAGAGACTTAACAGATACGCAGTATTTT; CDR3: CASRDLTDTQYF
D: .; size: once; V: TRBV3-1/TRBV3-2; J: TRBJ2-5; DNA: TGTGCCAGCAGCCTGCCTGGGGTGGGGCGAGAGACCCAGTACTTC; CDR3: CASSLPGVGRETQYF
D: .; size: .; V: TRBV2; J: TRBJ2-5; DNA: TGTGCCAGCACGGCGTCGGGGATTCGACCGACCCAGTACTTC; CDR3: CASTASGIRPTQYF
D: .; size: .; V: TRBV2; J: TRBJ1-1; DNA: TGTGCCAGCAGTTTCACAGACAACACTGAAGCTTTCTTT; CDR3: CASSFTDNTEAFF
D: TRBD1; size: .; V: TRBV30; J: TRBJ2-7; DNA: TGTGCCTGGAACGTAGACAGGGGAGATTACGAGCAGTACTTC; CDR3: CAWNVDRGDYEQYF
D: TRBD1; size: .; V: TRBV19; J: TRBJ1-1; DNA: TGTGCCAGTAGAGACAGGGACACTGAAGCTTTCTTT; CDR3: CASRDRDTEAFF
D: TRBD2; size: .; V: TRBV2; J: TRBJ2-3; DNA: TGTGCCAGCAGTGAAGGGAGCGGGGGGGCAGATACGCAGTATTTT; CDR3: CASSEGSGGADTQYF
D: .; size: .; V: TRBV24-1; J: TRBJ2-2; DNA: TGTGCCACCAGTGATCCGTATTTGGACAGTGCCCTGAACACCGGGGAGCTGTTTTTT; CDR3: CATSDPYLDSALNTGELFF
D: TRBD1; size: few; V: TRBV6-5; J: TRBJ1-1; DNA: TGTGCCAGCAGGCGACCAGGGGGCTCGGGTCCAGCTTTCTTT; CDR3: CASRRPGGSGPAFF
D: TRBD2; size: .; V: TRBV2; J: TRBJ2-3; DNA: TGTGCCAGCAGTTTAGGACTAGCGGGTACTGGGGATACGCAGTATTTT; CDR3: CASSLGLAGTGDTQYF
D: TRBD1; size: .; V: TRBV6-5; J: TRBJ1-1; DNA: TGTGCCAGCAGTTACGACCGACAGGGATACGCTTTCTTT; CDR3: CASSYDRQGYAFF
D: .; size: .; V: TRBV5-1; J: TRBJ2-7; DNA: TGCGCCAGCAGCTTGGAGGGGGATCTCTCCTACGAGCAGTACTTC; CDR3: CASSLEGDLSYEQYF
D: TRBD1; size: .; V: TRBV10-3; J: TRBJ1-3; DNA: TGTGCCATCAGTGGTCGGGACAGGGGAACAACTGGAAACACCATATATTTT; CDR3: CAISGRDRGTTGNTIYF
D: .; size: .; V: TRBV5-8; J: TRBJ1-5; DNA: TGTGCCAGCCAGCCCCGGGGAGGTCAGCCCCAGCATTTT; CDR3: CASQPRGGQPQHF
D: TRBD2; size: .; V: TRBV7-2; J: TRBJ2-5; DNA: TGTGCCAGCAGCCTGAATAGCGGGGGGGCCGAAGAGACCCAGTACTTC; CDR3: CASSLNSGGAEETQYF
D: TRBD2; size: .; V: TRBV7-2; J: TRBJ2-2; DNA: TGTGCCAGCAGCCGCGCTGGCGGGGGGGCCACCGGGGAGCTGTTTTTT; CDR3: CASSRAGGGATGELFF
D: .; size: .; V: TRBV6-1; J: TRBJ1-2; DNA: TGTGCCAGCAGTGAAACCTTCTTCAACAGAGCTAACTATGGCTACACCTTC; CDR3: CASSETFFNRANYGYTF
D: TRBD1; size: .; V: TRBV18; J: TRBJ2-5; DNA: TGTGCCAGCTCACCACCGGCAGGGGGCAGGGAGACCCAGTACTTC; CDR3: CASSPPAGGRETQYF
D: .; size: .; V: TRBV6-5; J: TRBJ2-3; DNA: TGTGCCAGCAGGGCAAAGGGAGTCGATACGCAGTATTTT; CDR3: CASRAKGVDTQYF
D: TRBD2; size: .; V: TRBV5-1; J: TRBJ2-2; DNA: TGCGCCAGCGCCCTAGGGGCGGGGGGAAACACCGGGGAGCTGTTTTTT; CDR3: CASALGAGGNTGELFF
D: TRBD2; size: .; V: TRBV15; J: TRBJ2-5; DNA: TGTGCCACCACCGACGGGACTACCGAAGAGACCCAGTACTTC; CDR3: CATTDGTTEETQYF
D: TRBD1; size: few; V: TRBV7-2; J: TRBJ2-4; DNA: TGTGCCAGCAGCTTCGGACAGGGGAAAAACATTCAGTACTTC; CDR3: CASSFGQGKNIQYF
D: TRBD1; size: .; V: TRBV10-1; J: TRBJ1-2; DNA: TGCGCCAGCAGTGCCGGGACAGGGGGTCTCTATGGCTACACCTTC; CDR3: CASSAGTGGLYGYTF
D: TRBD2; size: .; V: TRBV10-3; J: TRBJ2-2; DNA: TGTGCCACCAGTGGGACTAGCGGGGACCGCGGGGAGCTGTTTTTT; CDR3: CATSGTSGDRGELFF
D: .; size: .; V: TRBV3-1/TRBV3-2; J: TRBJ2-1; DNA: TGTGCCAGCAGCCAAGTGGAGGTCAGGGAGCAGTTCTTC; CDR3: CASSQVEVREQFF
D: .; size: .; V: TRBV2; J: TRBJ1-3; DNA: TGTGCCAGCAGTGAAAAAGCAGGGTATGGAAACACCATATATTTT; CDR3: CASSEKAGYGNTIYF
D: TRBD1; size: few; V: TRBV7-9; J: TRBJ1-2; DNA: TGTGCCAGCAGCTTAGAAGACAGGGCGGCTAGGGGCTACACCTTC; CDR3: CASSLEDRAARGYTF
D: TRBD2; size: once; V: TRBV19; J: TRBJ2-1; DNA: TGTGCCAGTAGTTTCTCTAGCGGGGGCACACTTTATGAGCAGTTCTTC; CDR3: CASSFSSGGTLYEQFF
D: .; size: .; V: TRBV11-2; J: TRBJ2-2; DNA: TGTGCCAGCAGCTGGCAGATTCTCACCGGGGAGCTGTTTTTT; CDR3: CASSWQILTGELFF